These T cell receptor beta chains were read from a single sample in a study of spatial heterogeneity in lung cancer. Each CDR3 protein is one row after TCRdb ran MiXCR on the 5' RACE reads. The sample lists thousands of distinct CDR3 sequences, roughly 15% occurring once. Material: normal lung tissue next to the tumor, obtained at surgery. The origin of the receptors is a male donor with early-stage non-small cell lung cancer. Both conserved end residues are part of each CDR3. Each record gives: J gene, clone size, D gene, V gene, CDR3 protein, CDR3 DNA. A D gene is named only where the DNA matches it firmly. Size is stated for part of the rows, as once, few or many counts, or as a class when the clone is expanded.

>TRBJ2-5|few|.|TRBV30
CAWSVFQETQYF
TGTGCCTGGAGTGTATTCCAAGAGACCCAGTACTTC
>TRBJ1-2|few|.|TRBV2
CASSEERTANGYTF
TGTGCCAGCAGTGAAGAGCGGACAGCAAATGGCTACACCTTC
>TRBJ2-2|many|TRBD1|TRBV7-3
CASSRTGEAGELFF
TGTGCCAGCAGCCGGACAGGAGAGGCCGGGGAGCTGTTTTTT
>TRBJ1-2|few|TRBD1|TRBV29-1
CSARQGAPTYGYTF
TGCAGCGCAAGACAGGGGGCGCCCACCTATGGCTACACCTTC
>TRBJ2-7|.|.|TRBV15
CATSRGYGMTVPYEQYF
TGTGCCACCAGCAGAGGTTATGGAATGACAGTTCCCTACGAGCAGTACTTC
>TRBJ2-1|.|.|TRBV12-5
CASAEGGSGQFF
TGTGCTAGTGCCGAAGGAGGGTCAGGGCAGTTCTTC
>TRBJ2-3|few|TRBD1|TRBV24-1
CATSDLGQDTDTQYF
TGTGCCACCAGTGATTTGGGACAGGACACAGATACGCAGTATTTT
>TRBJ2-7|once|.|TRBV5-1
CASSLVGHEREQYF
TGCGCCAGCAGCTTGGTTGGCCATGAAAGGGAGCAGTACTTC
>TRBJ2-1|.|TRBD2|TRBV20-1
CSAPTSGGDNEQFF
TGCAGTGCCCCGACTAGCGGGGGAGACAATGAGCAGTTCTTC
>TRBJ2-1|few|TRBD2|TRBV7-6
CASSRLGLAGYNEQFF
TGTGCCAGCAGCCGACTCGGGCTAGCGGGGTACAATGAGCAGTTCTTC
>TRBJ2-1|many|.|TRBV29-1
CSVRAPQRDSPNEQFF
TGCAGCGTCCGTGCCCCCCAACGGGACTCCCCAAATGAGCAGTTCTTC
>TRBJ1-1|few|TRBD1|TRBV7-6
CASSSQGSTEAFF
TGTGCCAGCAGCTCACAGGGGTCCACTGAAGCTTTCTTT
>TRBJ1-5|.|.|TRBV29-1
CSARTDNNQPQHF
TGCAGCGCCCGGACGGATAACAATCAGCCCCAGCATTTT
>TRBJ2-3|many|.|TRBV29-1
CSVSGSALGTDTQYF
TGCAGCGTGTCGGGGAGCGCCCTGGGCACAGATACGCAGTATTTT
>TRBJ1-3|many|.|TRBV20-1
CSARVGRAIGNTIYF
TGCAGTGCTAGAGTGGGCAGGGCAATTGGAAACACCATATATTTT
>TRBJ2-2|medium-sized|TRBD2|TRBV7-2
CASSSIAGGNTGELFF
TGTGCCAGCAGCTCCATAGCGGGAGGGAACACCGGGGAGCTGTTTTTT
>TRBJ1-1|many|.|TRBV10-3
CAISESMNTEAFF
TGTGCCATCAGTGAGTCAATGAACACTGAAGCTTTCTTT
>TRBJ2-1|few|.|TRBV20-1
CSATGIDNEQFF
TGCAGTGCTACAGGGATCGACAATGAGCAGTTCTTC
>TRBJ1-3|few|.|TRBV4-2
CASSQDPGNTIYF
TGTGCCAGCAGCCAAGACCCAGGAAACACCATATATTTT
>TRBJ2-1|many|TRBD2|TRBV15
CATSSRGGLRYNEQFF
TGTGCCACCAGCTCCCGGGGGGGACTTCGCTACAATGAGCAGTTCTTC
>TRBJ1-1|few|.|TRBV29-1
CSVTGSTEAFF
TGCTCCGTCACAGGGTCCACTGAAGCTTTCTTT
>TRBJ1-1|few|TRBD1|TRBV7-9
CASSQGQGGSMNTEAFF
TGTGCCAGCAGCCAGGGACAGGGAGGTTCCATGAACACTGAAGCTTTCTTT
>TRBJ2-7|medium-sized|.|TRBV7-9
CASSLGSGEQYF
TGTGCCAGCAGCTTAGGAAGTGGTGAGCAGTACTTC
>TRBJ2-1|.|TRBD2|TRBV4-3
CASSPAGDSYNEQFF
TGCGCCAGCAGCCCAGCGGGGGACTCCTACAATGAGCAGTTCTTC
>TRBJ1-6|few|.|TRBV6-1
CASSEMAGYSPLHF
TGTGCCAGCAGTGAAATGGCAGGCTATTCACCCCTCCACTTT
>TRBJ1-5|few|.|TRBV10-3
CAISESVMPQHF
TGTGCCATCAGTGAGTCCGTCATGCCCCAGCATTTT
>TRBJ1-1|many|.|TRBV3-1
CASSQALNTEAFF
TGTGCCAGCAGCCAAGCACTGAACACTGAAGCTTTCTTT
>TRBJ2-7|medium-sized|.|TRBV4-1
CASSQGNQQYF
TGCGCCAGCAGCCAAGGGAACCAGCAGTACTTC
>TRBJ1-2|medium-sized|.|TRBV5-4
CASSWVGGYTF
TGTGCCAGCAGCTGGGTTGGTGGCTACACCTTC
>TRBJ1-1|many|TRBD1|TRBV12-3/TRBV12-4
CASRGQGFEAFF
TGTGCCAGCAGGGGACAGGGGTTTGAGGCTTTCTTT
>TRBJ1-2|few|TRBD1|TRBV5-1
CASSVGQGAYGYTF
TGCGCCAGCAGCGTAGGACAGGGGGCGTACGGCTACACCTTC
>TRBJ2-3|.|TRBD2|TRBV9
CASSVDTGGRADTQYF
TGTGCCAGCAGCGTAGACACGGGAGGGCGAGCAGATACGCAGTATTTT
>TRBJ1-6|many|TRBD1|TRBV4-2
CASSQDETGGNSPLHF
TGTGCCAGCAGCCAAGACGAGACAGGGGGAAATTCACCCCTCCACTTT
>TRBJ1-6|.|.|TRBV14
CASSPQSDSPLHF
TGTGCCAGCAGCCCACAGTCAGATTCACCCCTCCACTTT
>TRBJ2-2|medium-sized|TRBD1|TRBV7-6
CASSFGTGVTGELFF
TGTGCCAGCAGCTTCGGGACAGGGGTCACCGGGGAGCTGTTTTTT
>TRBJ2-2|many|.|TRBV5-5
CASSLWGSNTGELFF
TGTGCCAGCAGCTTGTGGGGTTCGAACACCGGGGAGCTGTTTTTT
>TRBJ2-3|few|.|TRBV5-1
CASSTRGDTDTQYF
TGCGCCAGCAGCACTAGAGGGGACACAGATACGCAGTATTTT
>TRBJ2-5|.|.|TRBV3-1
CASSQQETQYF
TGTGCCAGCAGCCAACAAGAGACCCAGTACTTC
>TRBJ2-1|.|TRBD2|TRBV27
CASSLSPPILAGYNNEQFF
TGTGCCAGCAGTTTATCCCCCCCTATACTAGCGGGATATAACAATGAGCAGTTCTTC
>TRBJ1-1|medium-sized|.|TRBV6-6
CASSYSGTVNTEAFF
TGTGCCAGCAGTTACTCGGGGACGGTGAACACTGAAGCTTTCTTT
>TRBJ1-1|once|.|TRBV9
CASSVVQGMNTEAFF
TGTGCCAGCAGCGTAGTTCAGGGAATGAACACTGAAGCTTTCTTT
>TRBJ2-3|few|.|TRBV5-1
CASSPDSSTDTQYF
TGCGCCAGCAGCCCAGACAGCAGCACAGATACGCAGTATTTT
>TRBJ2-7|medium-sized|TRBD1|TRBV20-1
CSARDRLTGNTYEQYF
TGCAGTGCTAGAGACCGGCTGACAGGGAACACCTACGAGCAGTACTTC
>TRBJ1-3|few|.|TRBV3-1
CASSPGSSGNTIYF
TGTGCCAGCAGCCCCGGGAGCTCTGGAAACACCATATATTTT
>TRBJ2-1|.|.|TRBV30
CAWSLLGGNEQFF
TGTGCCTGGAGTTTGTTAGGAGGCAATGAGCAGTTCTTC
>TRBJ2-1|hyperexpanded|.|TRBV11-2
CASSDYNEQFF
TGTGCCAGCAGCGACTACAATGAGCAGTTCTTC
>TRBJ2-1|many|TRBD2|TRBV9
CASSAGGSSYNEQFF
TGTGCCAGCAGCGCCGGGGGGAGCTCCTACAATGAGCAGTTCTTC
>TRBJ1-4|medium-sized|TRBD1|TRBV7-6
CASSPQQGEGTNEKLFF
TGTGCCAGCAGCCCCCAACAGGGGGAAGGAACTAATGAAAAACTGTTTTTT
>TRBJ2-1|medium-sized|TRBD2|TRBV29-1
CSVGPPSLAGELSEQFF
TGCAGCGTTGGTCCCCCGTCCCTGGCGGGAGAGTTAAGTGAGCAGTTCTTC
>TRBJ1-6|once|TRBD1|TRBV5-1
CASSPLGTDGSNSPLHF
TGCGCCAGCAGCCCCCTGGGGACAGACGGAAGTAATTCACCCCTCCACTTT
>TRBJ2-1|large|TRBD2|TRBV6-5
CASSLLGAGANNEQFF
TGTGCCAGCTCCCTACTCGGAGCGGGAGCAAACAATGAGCAGTTCTTC
>TRBJ1-1|many|TRBD1|TRBV7-8
CASSSGQGAGTEAFF
TGTGCCAGCAGCTCGGGCCAGGGGGCGGGCACTGAAGCTTTCTTT
>TRBJ1-2|few|TRBD1|TRBV7-2
CASSLDRGQSYGYTF
TGTGCCAGCAGCTTAGATAGGGGACAGAGCTATGGCTACACCTTC
>TRBJ2-7|medium-sized|TRBD2|TRBV11-1
CASSPRTSGSSYEQYF
TGTGCCAGCAGCCCAAGGACTAGCGGTAGCTCCTACGAGCAGTACTTC